The 26 T cell receptor beta chains presented below share a single source sample, sequenced in a study of cytomegalovirus exposure and HLA in healthy donors (dated by TCRdb to 2015 to 2018). The method behind the library was the immunoSEQ multiplex PCR assay. For the multiplex PCR, a mixture combining 60 forward primers for TCR Vbeta segments and 13 reverse primers for TCR Jbeta segments was used. TCRdb provides this immuneACCESS table in a form limited to in-frame rearrangements. Some clones are lacking; in checked studies, under half of them reflect an unresolved V gene, and why the rest are absent is not known. For this sample there are some 170,000 clones; approximately 75% appear just once. Roughly 3.6% of the sample is held by the ten biggest clonotypes. Sequenced input: PBMCs. Source of these receptors: a man aged 25 to 40 in good health and CMV-seropositive.

The chain carries TRBV27 and TRBJ2-7, with D maybe TRBD2 (5 bases). The length of the CDR3 is 14 residues. Germline lookup yields CDR1 MNHEY and CDR2 SMNVEV (reference sequence). The V and J ends lost 2 bases and 2 bases respectively, with 10 bases between them. The CDR3, as DNA: TGTGCCAGCAGTTTAGGGCGGGCTGCCTACGAGCAGTACTTC. This codes for CASSLGRAAYEQYF.

This chain uses TRBV5-1 with TRBJ1-6, with D uncertain. CDR1 and CDR2 (germline): SGHRS, YFSETQ. The CDR3 has 12 residues. V dropped 4 bases and J dropped 5 bases, with 4 bases sitting between them. In nucleotides, the CDR3 is TGCGCCAGCAGCGACAATAATTCACCCCTCCACTTT. Its protein is CASSDNNSPLHF.

The V and J genes are TRBV18 and TRBJ1-2, with 8 positions matching TRBD1. The germline CDR1 and CDR2 sequences are KGHSH and LQKENI. The CDR3 is 13 residues long. The V and J ends lost 5 bases and 9 bases, in that order; junction bases with no gene match: 8. The CDR3 protein is CASSASGGSSYTF. In DNA, the CDR3 is TGTGCCAGCTCAGCCTCAGGGGGCTCGAGCTACACCTTC.

CDR3 coding DNA: TGCGCCAGCAGCCAAGTTGGGGGGGGATTCGGCGGGGAGCTGTTTTTT. This codes for CASSQVGGGFGGELFF. The V call is TRBV4-1, the J call TRBJ2-2; TRBD2 aligns across 7 bases. CDR3 length equals 16 residues. Germline values: CDR1 MGHRA, CDR2 YSYEKL. With V trimmed by 1 base and J by 7 bases, 9 bases remained unmatched.

V and J are TRBV13 and TRBJ2-3; D is unresolved. CDR3 size: 12 residues. CDR1 is PRHDT, CDR2 FYEKMQ, per germline (reference sequence). Trimming took 5 bases from V and 1 from J, leaving 4 bases between them. CDR3 DNA: TGTGCCAGCAGCATCGGCACAGATACGCAGTATTTT. Amino acid sequence: CASSIGTDTQYF. Supplemented by reference TRBV13 and TRBJ2-3, the full variable domain reads AAGVIQSPRHLIKEKRETATLKCYPIPRHDTVYWYQQGPGQDPQFLISFYEKMQSDKGSIPDRFSAQQFSDYHSELNMSSLELGDSALYFCASSIGTDTQYFGPGTRLTVL.

The rearrangement links TRBV9 to TRBJ1-2; 9 nucleotides agree with TRBD1. V lost 0 bases to trimming and J lost 3 bases; unmatched junction nucleotides: 0. CDR3 length: 14 amino acids. The germline V gene encodes CDR1 SGDLS and CDR2 YYNGEE. DNA of the CDR3: TGTGCCAGCAGCGTAGGACAGGGGGACTATGGCTACACCTTC. Amino acids: CASSVGQGDYGYTF.

The genes are TRBV6-5 and TRBJ1-6; tentatively, D is TRBD1 (5 bases). V was pared by 4 bases and J by 10 bases, with 11 bases between. Germline V gene sequence: CDR1 MNHEY, CDR2 SVGAGI. CDR3 length: 13 residues. The CDR3 DNA follows: TGTGCCAGCAGTTCCACAGGAACCTCACCCCTCCACTTT. The encoded protein is CASSSTGTSPLHF.

CDR3: CASRFTGTGALEQYF. For the CDR3, the DNA is TGTGCCAGCAGATTTACCGGGACAGGGGCACTCGAGCAGTACTTC. This chain joins TRBV2 and TRBJ2-7; 10 bases agree with TRBD1. Germline CDR1 SNHLY, CDR2 FYNNEI. The CDR3 extends over 15 amino acids. V dropped 6 bases and J dropped 6; count of bases not matched to a gene: 11.

The chain employs TRBV25-1 and TRBJ2-5; D uncertain. CDR3 size: 10 residues. Germline loops: CDR1 MGHDK, CDR2 SYGVNS. The V gene lost 7 bases and the J gene lost 5 bases, with 5 bases spanning the gap. The CDR3 DNA sequence: TGTGCCAGCAAGGAGGAGACCCAGTACTTC. This encodes CASKEETQYF.

The V call is TRBV19, the J call TRBJ2-5, with TRBD1 matching over 10 bases. The CDR3 extends over 17 amino acids. The germline gives CDR1 LNHDA, CDR2 SQIVND (reference sequence). J lost 1 base, V lost 5 bases, and 10 bases had no gene match. The CDR3 coding sequence is TGTGCCAGTAGTTCTGGGGCGGGACAGGGGTTCCAAGAGACCCAGTACTTC. Its protein is CASSSGAGQGFQETQYF.

This clone showed up just once. The chain uses TRBV4-1 and TRBJ2-7; TRBD1 might be the D (7 bases). The V gene's germline CDR1 is MGHRA and CDR2 YSYEKL. The V and J ends lost 1 base and 2 bases respectively, with 9 bases between them. CDR3 length equals 14 residues. CDR3 amino acids: CASSQGRGPYEQYF. CDR3 nucleotides: TGCGCCAGCAGCCAAGGGAGGGGGCCCTACGAGCAGTACTTC.

In nucleotides, the CDR3 is TGTGCCAGCAGACAAAATGAAGCGGGGGGTACAGATACGCAGTATTTT. Protein product: CASRQNEAGGTDTQYF. J is TRBJ2-3 and V is TRBV7-9; 9 bases agree with TRBD2. CDR1 SEHNR and CDR2 FQNEAQ come from the germline V gene (reference sequence). After removal of 6 bases from V and 3 bases from J, the junction contained 10 bases not matched to a gene. The CDR3 loop spans 16 amino acids.

The chain uses TRBV29-1 and TRBJ1-1; possibly TRBD1 for D (6 bases). The CDR3 has 13 amino acids. The V end lost 5 bases, the J end lost 0 bases, and 10 bases lay between the germline ends. Germline lookup yields CDR1 SQVTM and CDR2 ANQGSEA. The CDR3 DNA sequence: TGCAGCGTTCACAGGGAGTTGAACACTGAAGCTTTCTTT. Translation: CSVHRELNTEAFF.

The CDR3 here is CASSVGGRPNEKLFF. The CDR3 coding sequence is TGTGCCAGCAGCGTAGGAGGCAGACCTAATGAAAAACTGTTTTTT. This sequence joins TRBV9 and TRBJ1-4, with unresolved D. The germline gives CDR1 SGDLS, CDR2 YYNGEE. The CDR3 has 15 residues. Trimming took 0 bases from V and 3 from J, leaving 9 bases between them.

This rearrangement joins TRBV30 to TRBJ2-1; 10 bases fit TRBD2. Trimming took 5 bases from V and 4 from J; bases not matched to a gene: 8. This CDR3 is built from 15 residues. Germline values: CDR1 GTSNPN, CDR2 SVGIG (reference sequence). DNA of the CDR3: TGTGCCTGGCAATTACTAGCGGGGCATTACAATGAGCAGTTCTTC. Its protein is CAWQLLAGHYNEQFF.

This chain's CDR3 is CASSYSIGTAYNEQFF. As DNA, the CDR3 is TGTGCCAGCAGTTACTCGATCGGGACAGCATACAATGAGCAGTTCTTC. The chain uses TRBV6-5 and TRBJ2-1; TRBD1 matches at 7 bases. Unmatched junction bases numbered 6, after V lost 0 bases and J lost 4 bases. Germline CDR1 is MNHEY and CDR2 is SVGAGI. The CDR3 sequence is 16 residues long.

The chain joins TRBV4-1 to TRBJ2-1; possibly TRBD1 for D (5 bases). V was pared by 3 bases and J by 6 bases, with 21 bases between. This CDR3 has 17 amino acids. Per the germline V gene, CDR1 is MGHRA and CDR2 is YSYEKL. Here the CDR3 reads CASSHQVLGERGNEQFF. The CDR3 nucleotides read TGCGCCAGCAGCCACCAAGTCTTAGGGGAACGAGGCAATGAGCAGTTCTTC.

The CDR3 coding sequence is TGTGCCAGCAGGCCAGGGGGCTCACCCCTCCACTTT. Amino acid sequence: CASRPGGSPLHF. V is TRBV6-1 and J is TRBJ1-6; 8 bases line up with TRBD1. V was pared by 6 bases and J by 10 bases, with 2 bases of the junction left unmatched. Germline V lookup: CDR1 MNHNS, CDR2 SASEGT. The CDR3 contains 12 residues.

V usage is TRBV28 and J usage is TRBJ2-7; TRBD1 matches at 8 bases. The CDR3 is 15 amino acids. Germline V gene data show CDR1 as MDHEN and CDR2 as SYDVKM. The trim removed 3 bases at V and 7 bases at J, leaving 11 bases unmatched. Here the CDR3 reads CASSLPGQENVEQYF. The CDR3 DNA is TGTGCCAGCAGTTTGCCGGGACAGGAGAATGTGGAGCAGTACTTC.

This chain connects TRBV7-9 to TRBJ2-5, with D unclear. V was cut by 3 bases and J by 1 base, with 6 bases left in between. CDR1 is SEHNR, CDR2 FQNEAQ, per germline (reference sequence). This CDR3 is 13 amino acids long. The CDR3 region is CASSFSVQETQYF. CDR3 in DNA: TGTGCCAGCAGCTTCTCCGTCCAAGAGACCCAGTACTTC.

In its sample, this clone was seen once. The V gene is TRBV7-8, the J gene TRBJ2-3; perhaps TRBD2 as D (6 bases). CDR1 and CDR2 (germline): SGHVS, FQNEAQ. Trimming pared 1 base from V and 1 base from J, leaving 9 bases between. The CDR3 totals 15 residues. In DNA, the CDR3 is TGTGCCAGCAGCTTAGGGAGGGTGGGCACAGATACGCAGTATTTT. Encoded protein: CASSLGRVGTDTQYF.

This clone has a handful of counts. This chain links TRBV7-2 with TRBJ2-5, with D maybe TRBD2 (6 bases). The CDR3 covers 15 residues. Germline CDR1 and CDR2: SGHTA and FQGNSA. Trimming stripped 5 bases from V and 4 bases from J, with 17 bases between. CDR3 sequence (DNA): TGTGCCAGCAGCGCCGGCGGGGCCTCCGGAGAGACCCAGTACTTC. This sequence encodes CASSAGGASGETQYF.

Worth noting for this clone: Within the sample, other DNA sequences also encode this same CDR3. V is TRBV5-1 and J is TRBJ2-3; 11 bases are shared with TRBD2. V was pared by 0 bases and J by 2 bases, with 5 bases of the junction left unmatched. The CDR3 spans 17 residues. Germline V gene data show CDR1 as SGHRS and CDR2 as YFSETQ. CDR3 nucleotide sequence: TGCGCCAGCAGCTTGGGGCTAGCGGGGGGCACCACAGATACGCAGTATTTT. It is translated as CASSLGLAGGTTDTQYF.

This clone was seen more than once but under ten times. V is TRBV5-1 and J is TRBJ1-6, with TRBD1 matching 9 bases. The trim removed 5 bases at V and 8 bases at J, leaving 5 bases unmatched. CDR3 size: 14 residues. From germline, CDR1 is SGHRS and CDR2 YFSETQ. The DNA for the CDR3 is TGCGCCAGCAGACAGGGGGCTAGGTATTCACCCCTCCACTTT. Its protein is CASRQGARYSPLHF.

The V and J genes are TRBV5-6 and TRBJ1-6, with TRBD1 identical over 10 bases. The CDR3 has 18 residues. Germline CDR1 and CDR2: SGHDT and YYEEEE. The V and J ends lost 0 bases and 7 bases, in that order; junction bases with no gene match: 10. The CDR3 coding sequence is TGTGCCAGCAGCTTGGTAGGTGGGACAGGGGCTCGAAATTCACCCCTCCACTTT. The encoded protein is CASSLVGGTGARNSPLHF.

The V call is TRBV5-1, the J call TRBJ2-7, with TRBD2 matching 9 bases. The V gene end was trimmed by 0 bases and the J gene end by 5 bases; junction bases not matched to a gene: 3. The V gene's germline CDR1 is SGHRS and CDR2 YFSETQ. The CDR3 sequence is 14 residues long. The CDR3 reads CASSLGRGGDEQYF. Here the CDR3 DNA reads TGCGCCAGCAGCTTGGGGCGGGGGGGAGACGAGCAGTACTTC.